The clone carrying this T cell receptor beta chain was detected many times. The CDR3 is 15 amino acids. Germline CDR1 is SGHRS and CDR2 is YFSETQ. V lost 4 bases to trimming and J lost 2 bases; unmatched junction nucleotides: 6. As for time point: newly diagnosed GD, antithyroid drugs for less than 3 months. The TCR library was made from RNA extracted from PBMCs. Peripheral blood, at nine milliliters, went into EDTA tubes. The TCR beta library used iRepertoire HTBI primers with Arm-PCR amplification of CDR3. In TCRdb, the multiplex PCR reads were re-called with MiXCR into one record per CDR3 protein. The sample carries about 560,000 distinct CDR3 sequences, about 16% recorded once. The data were taken from a study of regulatory T cells in long-lasting Graves disease. These data were likewise used in another study, on T cells in Graves' hyperthyroidism and ophthalmopathy. That publication notes: TCR CDR3 underwent first-round RT-PCR with the HTBI primer set. Most clonotypes expanded in thyroid above 0.001 were likewise present in blood. With a median lead of about 6.9 months before onset, the model predicted ophthalmopathy.

The source was peripheral blood mononuclear cells (PBMCs), collected at new diagnosis, from a patient treated with antithyroid drugs. The V call is TRBV5-1, the J call TRBJ1-2, with 9 bases fitting TRBD1. This receptor was taken from a man younger than 30 with Graves disease. The CDR3 loop is CASSPEGTGNYGYTF. CDR3 nucleotide sequence: TGCGCCAGCAGCCCGGAGGGGACAGGGAACTATGGCTACACCTTC.